This T cell receptor beta chain was identified in a study of blood T cells in healthy people across ages. Primed by a sample-barcoded 5' primer and a J-beta primer mix, a second PCR proceeded for roughly 6 to 12 cycles. TCRdb reprocessed the 5' RACE reads via MiXCR and lists one record per CDR3 protein. The sample records 600,000 to 1,000,000 distinct CDR3 sequences, more than 20% being singletons. CDR3 length equals 15 residues. The ends lost 8 bases at V and 3 bases at J; junction bases unmatched: 7. This clonotype has only a few counts. These sequences were also reported in another study, on T cells of mothers and their children. This second study notes: Each donor was one of three healthy Caucasian mothers or one of their six children.

Sequenced input: blood. The chain is built from TRBV12-3 or TRBV12-4 and TRBJ2-3; TRBD2 matches 11 bases. This TCR was sampled from a boy aged 5-17 years in good health. The CDR3 sequence: CASLATSGRTDTQYF. The DNA of the CDR3 is TGTGCCAGCCTCGCCACTAGCGGGAGAACAGATACGCAGTATTTT.